This T cell receptor (beta chain) came from a study of CD8+CD57+ T cells in acquired aplastic anemia. Across the study: Mean yield of DNA from sorted CD4+ and CD8+ cells was 3 to 3.5 ug.

Using genomic DNA as the template, TCR beta VDJ and CDR3 profiling was carried out. TCRdb passed the reads through MiXCR, listing each CDR3 protein once. The sample has some 170,000 distinct CDR3 sequences; 70% to 75% are singletons. Germline V lookup: CDR1 DFQATT, CDR2 SNEGSKA (reference sequence). V shed 4 bases and J shed 5 bases, with 20 bases lying between them. The CDR3 has 15 amino acids. Previously, flow cytometry had revealed CD8+CD57+ cell expansion in the patients chosen for sequencing. Each patient carried a diagnosis of severe acquired aplastic anemia. Patients had not yet gotten any therapy when their blood was taken for sampling.

The genes are TRBV20-1 and TRBJ2-5, with D possibly matching TRBD2 (7 bases). The source material was sorted CD4+, CD8+, or CD8+CD57+ T cells (not recorded which) from PBMCs. The sequence derives from a human donor with aplastic anemia. The CDR3 here is CSATPTGGTLETQYF. The CDR3 DNA follows: TGCAGTGCTACCCCCACGGGGGGCACTCTTGAGACCCAGTACTTC.